The sequence of this TCR beta chain was determined in a study of blood T cell repertoires in COVID-19. The overall study: Nucleic acid was either cDNA or gDNA, and it came from T cells, B-cell-depleted T cells, or PBMCs.

This CDR3 has 16 amino acids. The germline gives CDR1 LGHNA, CDR2 YNFKEQ. V lost 1 base to trimming and J lost 9 bases; unmatched junction nucleotides: 7. In the authors' methods: Quantification of nucleated cells was approximated via reference gene primer amplification. Data came from immunoSEQ multiplex PCR; TCRdb stores just in-frame clones and leaves some out. V and J calls and clone size are those listed in that table; D and trimming were worked out from the DNA. The repertoire has tens of thousands of clones, roughly 90% of them found once; the top ten carry about 0.4%. This TCR came from a human donor in a cohort sampled during active COVID-19. The chain uses TRBV4-2 and TRBJ1-6; 9 bases match TRBD1. The sequenced sample was peripheral blood. The CDR3 reads CASSQALQGAGSPLHF. DNA for the CDR3: TGTGCCAGCAGCCAAGCCCTACAGGGGGCGGGTTCACCCCTCCACTTT.